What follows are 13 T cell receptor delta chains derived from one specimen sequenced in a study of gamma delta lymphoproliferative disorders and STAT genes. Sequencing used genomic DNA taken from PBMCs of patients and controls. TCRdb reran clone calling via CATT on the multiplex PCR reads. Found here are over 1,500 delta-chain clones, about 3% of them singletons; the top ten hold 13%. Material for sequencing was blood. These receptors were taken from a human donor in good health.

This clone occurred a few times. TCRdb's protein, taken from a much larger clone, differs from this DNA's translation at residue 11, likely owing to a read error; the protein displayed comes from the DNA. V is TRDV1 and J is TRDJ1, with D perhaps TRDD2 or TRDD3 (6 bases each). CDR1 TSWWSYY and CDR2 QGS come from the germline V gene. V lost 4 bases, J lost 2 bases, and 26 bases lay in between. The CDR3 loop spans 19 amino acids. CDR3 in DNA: TGTGCTCTTGGGGTCCATCCATCCTCCTACTCGGGGATTACCGATAAACTCATCTTT. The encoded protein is CALGVHPSSYSGITDKLIF.

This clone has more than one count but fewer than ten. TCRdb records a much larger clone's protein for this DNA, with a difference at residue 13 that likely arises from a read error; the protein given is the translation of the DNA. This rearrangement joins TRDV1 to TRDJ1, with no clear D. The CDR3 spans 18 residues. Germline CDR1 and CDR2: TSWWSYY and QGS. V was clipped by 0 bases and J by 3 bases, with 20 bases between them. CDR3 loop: CALGELIGLPREADKLIF. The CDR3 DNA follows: TGTGCTCTTGGGGAACTAATTGGCCTCCCCAGGGAAGCCGATAAACTCATCTTT.

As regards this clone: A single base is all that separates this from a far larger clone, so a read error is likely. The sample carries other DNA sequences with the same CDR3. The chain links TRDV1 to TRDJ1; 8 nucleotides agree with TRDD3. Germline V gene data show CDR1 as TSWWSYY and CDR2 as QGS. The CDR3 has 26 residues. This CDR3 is CALGEPKTSPTRYTGGNGSYTDKLIF. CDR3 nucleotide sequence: TGTGCTCTTGGGGAACCTAAGACTTCTCCTACGAGGTATACTGGGGGTAACGGGTCGTACACTGATAAACTCATCTTT.

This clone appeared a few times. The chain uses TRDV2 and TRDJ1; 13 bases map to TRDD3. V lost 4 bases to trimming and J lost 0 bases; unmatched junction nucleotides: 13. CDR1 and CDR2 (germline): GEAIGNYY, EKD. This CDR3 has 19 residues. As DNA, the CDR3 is TGTGCCTGTGAACCACTGGGGGATACGGGATCAAACGACACCGATAAACTCATCTTT. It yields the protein CACEPLGDTGSNDTDKLIF.

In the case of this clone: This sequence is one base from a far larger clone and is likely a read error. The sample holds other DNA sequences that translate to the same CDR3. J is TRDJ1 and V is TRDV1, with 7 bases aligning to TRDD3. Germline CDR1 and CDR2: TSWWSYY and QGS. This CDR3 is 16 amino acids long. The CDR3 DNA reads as TGTGCTCTTGGCTACTTCTGGGGGGCGTACACTGATAAACTCATCTTT. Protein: CALGYFWGAYTDKLIF.

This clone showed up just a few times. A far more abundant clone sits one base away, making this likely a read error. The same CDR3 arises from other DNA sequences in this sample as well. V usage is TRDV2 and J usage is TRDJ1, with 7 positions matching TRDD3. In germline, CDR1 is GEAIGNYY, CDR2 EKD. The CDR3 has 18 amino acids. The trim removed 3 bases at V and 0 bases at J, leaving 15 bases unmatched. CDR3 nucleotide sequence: TGTGCCTGTGACGCTCTATTGGGGGACAACCGGTACACCGATAAACTCATCTTT. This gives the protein CACDALLGDNRYTDKLIF.

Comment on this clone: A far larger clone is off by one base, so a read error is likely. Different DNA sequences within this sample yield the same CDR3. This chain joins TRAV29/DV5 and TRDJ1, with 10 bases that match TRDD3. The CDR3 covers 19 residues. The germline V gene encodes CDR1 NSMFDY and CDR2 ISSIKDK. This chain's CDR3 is CAASVPWVLGDLYTDKLIF. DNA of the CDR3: TGTGCGGCAAGCGTCCCGTGGGTACTGGGGGATCTCTACACCGATAAACTCATCTTT. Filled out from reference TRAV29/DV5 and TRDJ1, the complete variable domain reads DQQVKQNSPSLSVQEGRISILNCDYTNSMFDYFLWYKKYPAEGPTFLISISSIKDKNEDGRFTVFLNKSAKHLSLHIVPSQPGDSAVYFCAASVPWVLGDLYTDKLIFGKGTRVTVEP.

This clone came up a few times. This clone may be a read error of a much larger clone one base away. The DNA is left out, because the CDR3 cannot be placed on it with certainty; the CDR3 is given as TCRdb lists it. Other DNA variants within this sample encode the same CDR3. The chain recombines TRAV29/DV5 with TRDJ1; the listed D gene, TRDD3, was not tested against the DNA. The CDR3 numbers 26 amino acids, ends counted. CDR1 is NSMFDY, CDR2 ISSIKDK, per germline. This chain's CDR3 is CSVLLCSKTSSPPTGVQLGDTDKLIF.

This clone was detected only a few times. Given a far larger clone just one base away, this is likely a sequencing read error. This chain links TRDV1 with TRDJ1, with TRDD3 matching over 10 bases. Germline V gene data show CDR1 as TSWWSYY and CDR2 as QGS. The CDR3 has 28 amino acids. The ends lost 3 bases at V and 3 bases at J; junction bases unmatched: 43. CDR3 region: CALGDGGLPLIWLVGDTIRPIYADKLIF. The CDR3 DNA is TGTGCTCTTGGGGATGGCGGCCTTCCCCTAATTTGGTTAGTGGGGGATACAATTCGTCCGATTTACGCCGATAAACTCATCTTT.

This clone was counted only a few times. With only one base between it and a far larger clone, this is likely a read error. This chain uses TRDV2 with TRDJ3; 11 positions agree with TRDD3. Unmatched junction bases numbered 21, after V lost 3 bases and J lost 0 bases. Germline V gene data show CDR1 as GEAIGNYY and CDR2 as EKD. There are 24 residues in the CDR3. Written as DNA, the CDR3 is TGTGCCTGTGACTCCGTTCGCCTGGGGGATACCAAAACGCTAAGCTCCTGGGACACCCGACAGATGTTTTTC. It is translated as CACDSVRLGDTKTLSSWDTRQMFF.

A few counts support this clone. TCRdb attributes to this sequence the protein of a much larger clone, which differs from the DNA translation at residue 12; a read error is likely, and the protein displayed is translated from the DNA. The CDR3 here is CALGVTWGIRGMIIF. Here the CDR3 DNA reads TGTGCTCTTGGGGTCACTTGGGGGATACGCGGTATGATCATCTTT. J is TRDJ1 and V is TRDV1, with TRDD3 matching 11 bases. This CDR3 is 15 amino acids long. CDR1 TSWWSYY and CDR2 QGS come from the germline V gene. V lost 4 bases, J lost 12 bases, and 13 bases stayed unmatched.

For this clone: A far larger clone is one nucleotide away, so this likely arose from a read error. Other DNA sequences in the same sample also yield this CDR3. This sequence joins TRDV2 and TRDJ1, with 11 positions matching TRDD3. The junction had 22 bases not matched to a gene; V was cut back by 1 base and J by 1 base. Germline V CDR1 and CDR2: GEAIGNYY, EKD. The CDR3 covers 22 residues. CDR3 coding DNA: TGTGCCTGTGACACACTCCTAGTCGGCGGTCTGGGGGATACCAAGGCCACCGATAAACTCATCTTT. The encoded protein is CACDTLLVGGLGDTKATDKLIF.

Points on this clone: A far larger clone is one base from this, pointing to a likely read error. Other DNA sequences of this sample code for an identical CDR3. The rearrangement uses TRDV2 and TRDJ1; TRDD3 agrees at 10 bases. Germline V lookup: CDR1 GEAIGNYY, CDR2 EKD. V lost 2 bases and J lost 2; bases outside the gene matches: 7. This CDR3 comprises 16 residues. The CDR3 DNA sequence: TGTGCCTGTGACAGACTGGGGGATCGTGCGACCGATAAACTCATCTTT. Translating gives CACDRLGDRATDKLIF.